The present entry profiles one TCR beta chain with its context. These data originate in a study of blood T cell repertoires in COVID-19. Across the whole study: PBMCs, B-cell-depleted T cells, or T cells provided the cDNA or gDNA that made up the material.

CDR1 SGHTA and CDR2 FQGNSA come from the germline V gene. The CDR3 runs 14 residues. The V gene lost 5 bases and the J gene lost 2 bases, with 12 bases spanning the gap. Participants were aged about 18 to 95 years, lived in 20 to 30 US areas, and enrolled virtually. Participants' reported clinical history set cohort assignment. Symptom resolution, clearance, or two negative PCRs marked the recovered donors of Cohort 3. Produced via immunoSEQ multiplex PCR; TCRdb's table is partial and in-frame only. This repertoire shows some 150,000 clones, less than 85% found once; its top ten account for 4.4%. The chain links TRBV7-2 to TRBJ1-1; D gene ambiguous. This TCR came from a woman between 45 and 65 years old who had recovered from COVID-19. Material: PBMCs or T cells enriched from blood (not recorded which). CDR3 sequence reads: CASSPRRGNTEAFF. As DNA, the CDR3 is TGTGCCAGCAGCCCCCGGCGGGGAAACACTGAAGCTTTCTTT.